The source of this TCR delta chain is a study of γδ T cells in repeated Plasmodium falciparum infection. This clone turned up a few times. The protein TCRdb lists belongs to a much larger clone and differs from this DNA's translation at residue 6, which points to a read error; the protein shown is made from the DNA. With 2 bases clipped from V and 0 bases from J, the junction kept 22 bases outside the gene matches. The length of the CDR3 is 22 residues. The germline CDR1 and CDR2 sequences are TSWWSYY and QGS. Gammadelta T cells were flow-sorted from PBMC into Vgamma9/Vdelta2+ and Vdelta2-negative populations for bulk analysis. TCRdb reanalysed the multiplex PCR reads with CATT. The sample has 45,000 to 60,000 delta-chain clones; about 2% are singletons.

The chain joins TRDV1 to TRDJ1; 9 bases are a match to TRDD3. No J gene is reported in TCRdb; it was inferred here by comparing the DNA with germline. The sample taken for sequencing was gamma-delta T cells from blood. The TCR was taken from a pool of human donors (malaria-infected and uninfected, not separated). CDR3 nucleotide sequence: TGTGCTCTTGGGGAAACCCAATTCAAGTACTGGGGGACACCTCTGTACACCGATAAACTCATCTTT. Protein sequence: CALGETQFKYWGTPLYTDKLIF.